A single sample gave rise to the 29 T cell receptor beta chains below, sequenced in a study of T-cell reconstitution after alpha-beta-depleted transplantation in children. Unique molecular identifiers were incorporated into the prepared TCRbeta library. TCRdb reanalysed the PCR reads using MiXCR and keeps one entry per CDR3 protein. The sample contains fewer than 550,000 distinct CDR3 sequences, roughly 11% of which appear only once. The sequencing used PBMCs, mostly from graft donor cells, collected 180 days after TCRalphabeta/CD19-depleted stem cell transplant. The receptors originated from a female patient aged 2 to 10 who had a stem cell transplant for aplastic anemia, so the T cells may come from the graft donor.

CDR3 loop: CASSYIGTVSTDTQYF. The CDR3 DNA sequence: TGTGCCAGCAGCTATATTGGGACTGTTAGCACAGATACGCAGTATTTT. The chain is built from TRBV5-5 and TRBJ2-3; tentatively, D is TRBD2 (6 bases). This CDR3 contains 16 residues. Trimming pared 3 bases from V and 0 bases from J, leaving 14 bases between. CDR1 is SGHKS and CDR2 is YYEKEE in the germline V gene (reference sequence). Full variable domain (rest looked up from reference TRBV5-5 and TRBJ2-3): DAGVTQSPTHLIKTRGQQVTLRCSPISGHKSVSWYQQVLGQGPQFIFQYYEKEERGRGNFPDRFSARQFPNYSSELNVNALLLGDSALYLCASSYIGTVSTDTQYFGPGTRLTVL.

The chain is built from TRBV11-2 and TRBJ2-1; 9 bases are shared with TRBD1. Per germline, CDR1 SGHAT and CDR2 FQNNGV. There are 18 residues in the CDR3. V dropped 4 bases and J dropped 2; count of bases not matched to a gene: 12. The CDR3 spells CASSSYLLRDRAYNEQFF. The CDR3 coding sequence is TGTGCCAGCAGCTCCTACCTACTCCGGGACAGGGCCTACAATGAGCAGTTCTTC.

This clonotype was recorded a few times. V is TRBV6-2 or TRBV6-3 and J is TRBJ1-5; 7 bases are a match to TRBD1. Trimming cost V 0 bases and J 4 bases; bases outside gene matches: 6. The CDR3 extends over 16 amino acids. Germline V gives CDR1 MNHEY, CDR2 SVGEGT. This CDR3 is CASSYSRQGGNQPQHF. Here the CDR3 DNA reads TGTGCCAGCAGTTACTCGAGGCAGGGGGGAAATCAGCCCCAGCATTTT.

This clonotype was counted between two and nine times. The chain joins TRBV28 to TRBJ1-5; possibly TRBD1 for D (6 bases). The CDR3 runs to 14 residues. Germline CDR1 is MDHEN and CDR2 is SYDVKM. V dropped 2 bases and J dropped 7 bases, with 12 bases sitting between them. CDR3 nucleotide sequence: TGTGCCAGCAGTTTAACAGGGAAGGGCCAGCCCCAGCATTTT. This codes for CASSLTGKGQPQHF.

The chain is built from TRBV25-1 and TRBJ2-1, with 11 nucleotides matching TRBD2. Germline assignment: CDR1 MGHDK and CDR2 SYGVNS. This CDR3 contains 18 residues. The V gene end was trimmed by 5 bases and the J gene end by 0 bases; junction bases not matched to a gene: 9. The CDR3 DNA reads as TGTGCCAGCAGTCGGCCTAGCGGGAGGCCGAGCTCCTACAATGAGCAGTTCTTC. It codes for CASSRPSGRPSSYNEQFF.

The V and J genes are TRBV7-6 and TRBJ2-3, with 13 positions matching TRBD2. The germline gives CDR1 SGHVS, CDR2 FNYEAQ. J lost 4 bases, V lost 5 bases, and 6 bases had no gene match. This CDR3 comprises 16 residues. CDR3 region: CASSTTSGRAPDTQYF. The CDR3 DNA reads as TGTGCCAGCAGCACCACTAGCGGGAGGGCCCCAGATACGCAGTATTTT.

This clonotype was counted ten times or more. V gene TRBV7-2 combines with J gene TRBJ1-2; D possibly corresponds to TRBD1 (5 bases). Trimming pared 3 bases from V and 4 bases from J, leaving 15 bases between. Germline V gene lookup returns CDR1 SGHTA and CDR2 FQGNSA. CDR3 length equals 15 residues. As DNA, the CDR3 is TGTGCCAGCAGCTTGCGGGCTTCGGGACCCTATGGCTACACCTTC. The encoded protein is CASSLRASGPYGYTF.

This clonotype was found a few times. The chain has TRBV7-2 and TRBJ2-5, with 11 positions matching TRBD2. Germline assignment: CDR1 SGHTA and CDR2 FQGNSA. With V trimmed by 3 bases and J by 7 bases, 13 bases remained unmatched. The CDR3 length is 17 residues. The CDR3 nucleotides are TGTGCCAGCAGCTTGGGGACTAGCGGATATCAGCGGGCGACCCAGTACTTC. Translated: CASSLGTSGYQRATQYF. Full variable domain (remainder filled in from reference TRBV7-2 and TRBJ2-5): GAGVSQSPSNKVTEKGKDVELRCDPISGHTALYWYRQSLGQGLEFLIYFQGNSAPDKSGLPSDRFSAERTGGSVSTLTIQRTQQEDSAVYLCASSLGTSGYQRATQYFGPGTRLLVL.

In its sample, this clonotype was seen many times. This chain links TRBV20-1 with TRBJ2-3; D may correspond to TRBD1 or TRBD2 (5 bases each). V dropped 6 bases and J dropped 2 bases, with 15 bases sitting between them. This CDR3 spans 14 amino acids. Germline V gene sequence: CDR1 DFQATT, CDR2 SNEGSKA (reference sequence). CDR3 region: CSAPRGRPTDTQYF. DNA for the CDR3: TGCAGTGCCCCGAGGGGCAGACCCACAGATACGCAGTATTTT.

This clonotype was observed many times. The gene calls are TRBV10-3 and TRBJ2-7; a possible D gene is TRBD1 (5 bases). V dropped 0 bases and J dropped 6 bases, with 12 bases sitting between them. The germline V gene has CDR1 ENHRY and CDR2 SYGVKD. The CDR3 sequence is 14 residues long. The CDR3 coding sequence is TGTGCCATCAGTGAGTCGGTTGCAGGGCCCGAGCAGTACGTC. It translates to CAISESVAGPEQYV.

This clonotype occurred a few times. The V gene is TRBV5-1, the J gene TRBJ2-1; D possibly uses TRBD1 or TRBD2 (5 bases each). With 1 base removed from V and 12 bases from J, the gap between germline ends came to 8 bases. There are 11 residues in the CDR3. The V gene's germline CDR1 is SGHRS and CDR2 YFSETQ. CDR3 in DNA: TGCGCCAGCAGCTTGCGGGGACCGCAGTTCTTC. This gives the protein CASSLRGPQFF.

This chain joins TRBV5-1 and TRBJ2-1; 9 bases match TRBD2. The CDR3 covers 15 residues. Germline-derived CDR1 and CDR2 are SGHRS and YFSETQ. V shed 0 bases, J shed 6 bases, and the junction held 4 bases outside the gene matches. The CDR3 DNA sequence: TGCGCCAGCAGCTTGGCAGGTAGCGGGGGCAATGAGCAGTTCTTC. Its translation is CASSLAGSGGNEQFF.

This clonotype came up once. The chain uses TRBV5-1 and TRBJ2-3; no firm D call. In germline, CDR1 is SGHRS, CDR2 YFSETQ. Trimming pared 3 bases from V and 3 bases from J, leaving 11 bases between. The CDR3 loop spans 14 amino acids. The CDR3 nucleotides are TGCGCCAGCAGCTCGGAAGTTGAGACAGATACGCAGTATTTT. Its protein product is CASSSEVETDTQYF.

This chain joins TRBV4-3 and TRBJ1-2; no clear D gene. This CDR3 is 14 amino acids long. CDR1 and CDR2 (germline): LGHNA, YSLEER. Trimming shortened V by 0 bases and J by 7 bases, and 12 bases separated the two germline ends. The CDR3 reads CASSQEVAPRGYTF. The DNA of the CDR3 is TGCGCCAGCAGCCAAGAAGTCGCGCCCCGTGGCTACACCTTC.

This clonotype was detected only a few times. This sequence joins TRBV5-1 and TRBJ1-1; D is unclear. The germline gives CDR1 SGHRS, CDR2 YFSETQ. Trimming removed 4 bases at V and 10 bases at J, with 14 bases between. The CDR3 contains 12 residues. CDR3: CASSTGLVGAFF. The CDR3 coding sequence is TGCGCCAGCAGCACCGGTCTAGTTGGAGCTTTCTTT.

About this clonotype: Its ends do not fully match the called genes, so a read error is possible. The CDR3, as DNA: TGTGCCACCAGCATCGAGGGACAGGGGGCCGGGGCTCAGGGATTC. It yields the protein CATSIEGQGAGAQGF. V usage is TRBV15 and J usage is TRBJ2-4; 12 nucleotides align to TRBD1. Looked up from germline, CDR1 is LNHNV and CDR2 is YYDKDF (reference sequence). The CDR3 spans 15 residues.

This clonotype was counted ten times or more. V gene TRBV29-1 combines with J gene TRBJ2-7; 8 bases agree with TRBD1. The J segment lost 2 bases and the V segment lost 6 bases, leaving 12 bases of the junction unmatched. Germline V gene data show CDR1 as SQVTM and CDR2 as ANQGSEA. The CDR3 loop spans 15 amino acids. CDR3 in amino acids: CSVKTGTGATYEQYF. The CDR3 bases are TGCAGCGTCAAGACCGGGACAGGTGCCACCTACGAGCAGTACTTC.

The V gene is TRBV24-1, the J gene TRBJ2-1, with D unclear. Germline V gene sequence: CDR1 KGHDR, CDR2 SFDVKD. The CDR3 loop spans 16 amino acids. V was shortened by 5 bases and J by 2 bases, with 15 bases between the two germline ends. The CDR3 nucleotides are TGTGCCACCAGTGGCCTATTATCCAAGACCTACAATGAGCAGTTCTTC. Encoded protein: CATSGLLSKTYNEQFF.

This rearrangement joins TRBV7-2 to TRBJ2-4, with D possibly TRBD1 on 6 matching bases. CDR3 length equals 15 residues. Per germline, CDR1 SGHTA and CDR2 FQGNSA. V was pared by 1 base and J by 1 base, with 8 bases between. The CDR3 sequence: CASSLGRGAKNIQYF. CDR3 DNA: TGTGCCAGCAGCTTAGGAAGGGGGGCCAAAAACATTCAGTACTTC.

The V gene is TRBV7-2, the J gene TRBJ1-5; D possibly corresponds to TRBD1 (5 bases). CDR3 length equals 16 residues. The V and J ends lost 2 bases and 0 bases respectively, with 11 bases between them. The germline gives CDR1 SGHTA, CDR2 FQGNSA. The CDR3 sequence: CASSLLGDHSNQPQHF. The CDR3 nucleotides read TGTGCCAGCAGCTTATTGGGGGACCATAGCAATCAGCCCCAGCATTTT.

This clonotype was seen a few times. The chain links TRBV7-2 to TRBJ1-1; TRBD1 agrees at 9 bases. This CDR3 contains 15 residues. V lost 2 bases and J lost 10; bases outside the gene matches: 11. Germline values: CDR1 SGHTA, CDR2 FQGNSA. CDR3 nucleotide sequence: TGTGCCAGCAGCTTACGAACAGGGGGCGCGTGGAGAGCTTTCTTT. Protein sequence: CASSLRTGGAWRAFF.

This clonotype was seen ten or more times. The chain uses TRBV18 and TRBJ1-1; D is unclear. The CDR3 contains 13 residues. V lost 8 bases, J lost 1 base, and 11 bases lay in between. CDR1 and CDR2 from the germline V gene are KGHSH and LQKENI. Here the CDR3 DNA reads TGTGCCAGCAGCCCCACGGCGAACACTGAAGCTTTCTTT. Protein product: CASSPTANTEAFF.

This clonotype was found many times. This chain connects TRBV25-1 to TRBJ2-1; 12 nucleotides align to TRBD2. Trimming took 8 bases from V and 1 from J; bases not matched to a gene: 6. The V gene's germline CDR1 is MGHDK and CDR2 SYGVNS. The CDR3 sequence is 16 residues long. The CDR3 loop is CASGKTSGSSYNEQFF. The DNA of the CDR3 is TGTGCCAGCGGGAAGACTAGCGGGAGTTCCTACAATGAGCAGTTCTTC.

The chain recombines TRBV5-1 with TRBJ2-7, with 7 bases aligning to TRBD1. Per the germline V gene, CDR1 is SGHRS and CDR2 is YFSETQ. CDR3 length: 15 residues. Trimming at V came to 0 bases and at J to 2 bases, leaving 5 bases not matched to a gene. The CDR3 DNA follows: TGCGCCAGCAGCTTGGATACAGGGGCAGCCTACGAGCAGTACTTC. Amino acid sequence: CASSLDTGAAYEQYF.

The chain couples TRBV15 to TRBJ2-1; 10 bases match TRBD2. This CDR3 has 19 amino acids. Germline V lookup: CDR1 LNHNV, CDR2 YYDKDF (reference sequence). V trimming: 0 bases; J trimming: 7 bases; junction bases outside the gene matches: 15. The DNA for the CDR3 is TGTGCCACCAGCAGAGATTGGATGGCTAGCGGGAGAGGGGTTAATGAGCAGTTCTTC. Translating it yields CATSRDWMASGRGVNEQFF.

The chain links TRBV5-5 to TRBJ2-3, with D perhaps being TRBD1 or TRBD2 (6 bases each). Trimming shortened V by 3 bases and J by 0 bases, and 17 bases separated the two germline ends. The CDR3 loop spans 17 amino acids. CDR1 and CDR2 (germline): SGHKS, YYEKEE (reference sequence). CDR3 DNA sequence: TGTGCCAGCAGCTGGGGGGAAACAGGGATTAGCACAGATACGCAGTATTTT. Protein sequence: CASSWGETGISTDTQYF.

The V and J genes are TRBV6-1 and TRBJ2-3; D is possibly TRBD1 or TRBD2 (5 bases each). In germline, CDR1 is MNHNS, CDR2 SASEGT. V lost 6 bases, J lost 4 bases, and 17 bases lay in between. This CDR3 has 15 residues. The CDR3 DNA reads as TGTGCCAGCAGCCCACTAGGGGTTGATTCAGATACGCAGTATTTT. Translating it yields CASSPLGVDSDTQYF.

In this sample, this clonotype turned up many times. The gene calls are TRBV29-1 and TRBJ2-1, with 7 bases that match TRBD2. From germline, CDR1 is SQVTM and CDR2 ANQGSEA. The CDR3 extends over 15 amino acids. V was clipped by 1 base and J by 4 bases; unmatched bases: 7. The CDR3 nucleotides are TGCAGCGTTGAAGGGACCGGGACTAATTACAATGAGCAGTTCTTC. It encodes CSVEGTGTNYNEQFF.

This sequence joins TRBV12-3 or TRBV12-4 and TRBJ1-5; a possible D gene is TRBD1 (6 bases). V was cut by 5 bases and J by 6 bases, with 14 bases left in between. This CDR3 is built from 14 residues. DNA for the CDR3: TGTGCCAGCAGTATGGGGCAGGGGCGTCAGCCCCAGCATTTT. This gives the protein CASSMGQGRQPQHF.